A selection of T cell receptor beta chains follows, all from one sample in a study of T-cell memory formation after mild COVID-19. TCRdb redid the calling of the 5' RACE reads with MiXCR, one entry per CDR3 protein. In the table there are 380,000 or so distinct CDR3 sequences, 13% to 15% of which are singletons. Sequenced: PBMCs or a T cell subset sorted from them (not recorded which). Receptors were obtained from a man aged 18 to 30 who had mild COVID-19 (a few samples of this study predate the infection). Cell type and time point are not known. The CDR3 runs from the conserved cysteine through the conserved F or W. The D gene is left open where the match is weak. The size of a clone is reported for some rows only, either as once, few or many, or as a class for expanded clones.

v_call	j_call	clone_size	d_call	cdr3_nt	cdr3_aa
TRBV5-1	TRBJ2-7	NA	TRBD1	TGCGCCAGCAGCCTAGGACAGGGAGGCGCCGAGCAGTACTTC	CASSLGQGGAEQYF
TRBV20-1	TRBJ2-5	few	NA	TGCAGTGCTCAGGCAGGGATGTTCGGAGAGACCCAGTACTTC	CSAQAGMFGETQYF
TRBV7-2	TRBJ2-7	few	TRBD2	TGTGCCAGCAGCTTACTACCTAGCGGGGGATACGAGCAGTACTTC	CASSLLPSGGYEQYF
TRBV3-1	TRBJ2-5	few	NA	TGTGCCAGCACCCCAAGTAATTCCGGCGGGGAGACCCAGTACTTC	CASTPSNSGGETQYF
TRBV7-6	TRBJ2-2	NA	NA	TGTGCCAGCAGTCCAGGGATTGTGGCCGGGGAGCTGTTTTTT	CASSPGIVAGELFF
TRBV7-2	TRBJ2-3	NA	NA	TGTGCCAGCAGCTTAGTACCGGCAGGGAGGTCGACAGATACGCAGTATTTT	CASSLVPAGRSTDTQYF
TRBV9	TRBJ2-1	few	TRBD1	TGTGCCAGCAGCGGGGGGGACAGGTATTACAATGAGCAGTTCTTC	CASSGGDRYYNEQFF
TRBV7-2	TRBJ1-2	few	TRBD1	TGTGCCAGCAGCACGCAACAGGGGGTCTATGGCTACACCTTC	CASSTQQGVYGYTF
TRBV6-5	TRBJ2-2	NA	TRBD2	TGTGCCAGCAGTTTCACGACTAGCGTCGGCGGGGAGCTGTTTTTT	CASSFTTSVGGELFF
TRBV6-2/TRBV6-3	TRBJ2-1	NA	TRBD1	TGTGCCAGCAGCAGTGGACAGGGGGCCGGTGAGCAGTTCTTC	CASSSGQGAGEQFF
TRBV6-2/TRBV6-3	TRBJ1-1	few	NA	TGTGCCAGCAGTTACCGCCCCGAGAACACTGAAGCTTTCTTT	CASSYRPENTEAFF
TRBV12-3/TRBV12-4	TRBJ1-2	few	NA	TGTGCCAGCTGGGGAAAGTATGGCTACACCTTC	CASWGKYGYTF
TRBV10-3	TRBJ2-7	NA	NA	TGTGCCATCAGGTTAGGGGGGTCGGGGGAGCAGTACTTC	CAIRLGGSGEQYF
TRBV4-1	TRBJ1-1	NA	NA	TGCGCCAGCAGCTTTTCGACGGTGAACACTGAAGCTTTCTTT	CASSFSTVNTEAFF
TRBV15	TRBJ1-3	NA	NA	TGTTCCACCAGCGTCGACAGAAGCTCTGGAAACACCATATATTTT	CSTSVDRSSGNTIYF
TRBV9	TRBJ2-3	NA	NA	TGTGCCAGCAGCCCCCGTCTGGGGGGGGCAACAGATACGCAGTATTTT	CASSPRLGGATDTQYF
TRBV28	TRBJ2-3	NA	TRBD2	TGTGCCAGCAGTCCGGGGACTAGCGGGGTAGGCGGAGATACGCAGTATTTT	CASSPGTSGVGGDTQYF
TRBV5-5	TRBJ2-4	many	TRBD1	TGTGCCAGCAGACACGACAGGGGGTTGGACAAAAACATTCAGTACTTC	CASRHDRGLDKNIQYF
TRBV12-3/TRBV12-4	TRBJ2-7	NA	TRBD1	TGTGCCAGCAGTTCTGGGACAGGGATTCACGAGCAGTACTTC	CASSSGTGIHEQYF
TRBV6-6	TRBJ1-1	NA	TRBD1	TGTGCCATCGAGACAGGGTCGAACACTGAAGCTTTCTTT	CAIETGSNTEAFF
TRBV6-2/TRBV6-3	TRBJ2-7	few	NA	TGTGCCAGCAGTTACTCGATACTAGCTGTGAACGAGCAGTACTTC	CASSYSILAVNEQYF
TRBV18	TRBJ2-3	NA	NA	TGTGCCAGCTCACGTAGTTTCATCTCTCCAAGCACAGATACGCAGTATTTT	CASSRSFISPSTDTQYF
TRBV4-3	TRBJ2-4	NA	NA	TGCGCCAGCAGCCAAGTCCGACTAGAAAAAAACATTCAGTACTTC	CASSQVRLEKNIQYF
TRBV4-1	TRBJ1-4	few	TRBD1	TGCGCCAGCAGCCAAGCCAGGGGGAAGCTTAATGAAAAACTGTTTTTT	CASSQARGKLNEKLFF
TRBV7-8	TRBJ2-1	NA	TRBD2	TGTGCCAGCAGCTTCGGACTAGCGGGGAGCTCCTACAATGAGCAGTTCTTC	CASSFGLAGSSYNEQFF
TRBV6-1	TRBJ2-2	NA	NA	TGTGCCAGCAATCAACTCACCGGGGAGCTGTTTTTT	CASNQLTGELFF
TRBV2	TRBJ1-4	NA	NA	TGTGCCAGCGGTACCAGGCCGGAAAAACTGTTTTTT	CASGTRPEKLFF
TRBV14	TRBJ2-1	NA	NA	TGTGCCAGCAGCCAAGATTTGAGGGTCACCTACAATGAGCAGTTCTTC	CASSQDLRVTYNEQFF
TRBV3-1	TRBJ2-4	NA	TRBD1	TGTGCCAGCAGCCAAGAAGTTTCGGGACAGGGGGCGAACATTCAGTACTTC	CASSQEVSGQGANIQYF
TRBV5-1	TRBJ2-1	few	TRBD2	TGCGCCAGCCGACCAGCGGGGAGGCCCGACAATGAGCAGTTCTTC	CASRPAGRPDNEQFF